This T cell receptor (beta chain) stems from a study of CD8 T cells in ankylosing spondylitis. The study, taken as a whole, reports: The study identified a TCR beta motif of 7 or 8 highly homologous variants that appeared characteristic of ankylosing spondylitis blood. Matched synovial fluid from ankylosing spondylitis patients was reported to be enriched for disease-linked clones. Previously reported in reactive arthritis synovial fluid and blood were some of the motif variants.

Quantitative 5'-RACE was performed with molecular barcodes, and it yielded the TCR beta libraries. Each CDR3 protein is one row after TCRdb ran MiXCR on the 5' RACE reads. The table includes fewer than 400,000 distinct CDR3 sequences, 7.5% to 9% detected once. Worth noting for this clonotype: What it binds is not known.

V was shortened by 4 bases and J by 0 bases, with 7 bases between the two germline ends. The CDR3 length is 12 residues. CDR1 is SQVTM, CDR2 ANQGSEA, per germline. The chain has TRBV29-1 and TRBJ2-7; D ambiguous. This clonotype was sampled from a male donor with ankylosing spondylitis. The sequencing input was blood, either unsorted or a sorted T cell fraction (not recorded which). The CDR3 region is CSVGVSSYEQYF. In nucleotides, the CDR3 is TGCAGCGTTGGAGTCAGCTCCTACGAGCAGTACTTC.